One sample yielded the 3 T cell receptor beta chains listed below, sequenced in a study of CD8+CD57+ T cells in acquired aplastic anemia. Genomic DNA was employed as the template in profiling TCR beta VDJ and CDR3. TCRdb reanalysed the reads using MiXCR and keeps one entry per CDR3 protein. Of hundreds of thousands of distinct CDR3 sequences in the sample, about 50% were seen once. Patients chosen for sequencing had shown CD8+CD57+ cell expansion by flow cytometry. The sample was sorted CD4+, CD8+, or CD8+CD57+ T cells (not recorded which) from PBMCs. All receptors come from a human donor with aplastic anemia.

The chain is built from TRBV6-5 and TRBJ2-7, with D hard to call. Trimming left V 5 bases short and J 3 bases short, with 11 bases between. This CDR3 is built from 13 residues. From germline, CDR1 is MNHEY and CDR2 SVGAGI. The DNA for the CDR3 is TGTGCCAGCAGTCCTGGCCCCCTCTACGAGCAGTACTTC. Residues: CASSPGPLYEQYF.

Points on this clonotype: This sequence may be a read error, since a much larger clone differs from it by one base. It is likely a read error, because the conserved phenylalanine at the end of the CDR3 is missing. The CDR3 DNA reads as TGCGCCAGCAGCTTGCAGGGGAGGGGAGATGAAGCTTTCTGT. Its protein is CASSLQGRGDEAFC. The chain employs TRBV5-1 and TRBJ1-1; weak D call: TRBD1 (6 bases). This CDR3 is built from 14 residues. Germline V gene lookup returns CDR1 SGHRS and CDR2 YFSETQ. Deletions cut 1 base from V and 7 bases from J, with 14 bases between.

The V and J genes are TRBV15 and TRBJ2-7; TRBD2 matches 11 bases. The germline V gene encodes CDR1 LNHNV and CDR2 YYDKDF (reference sequence). V gave up 1 base and J gave up 6 bases; unmatched junction bases: 5. The CDR3 contains 15 residues. The CDR3 DNA sequence: TGTGCCACCAGCAGAGTGCTAGCGGGAGGAGGCGAGCAGTACTTC. It codes for CATSRVLAGGGEQYF.